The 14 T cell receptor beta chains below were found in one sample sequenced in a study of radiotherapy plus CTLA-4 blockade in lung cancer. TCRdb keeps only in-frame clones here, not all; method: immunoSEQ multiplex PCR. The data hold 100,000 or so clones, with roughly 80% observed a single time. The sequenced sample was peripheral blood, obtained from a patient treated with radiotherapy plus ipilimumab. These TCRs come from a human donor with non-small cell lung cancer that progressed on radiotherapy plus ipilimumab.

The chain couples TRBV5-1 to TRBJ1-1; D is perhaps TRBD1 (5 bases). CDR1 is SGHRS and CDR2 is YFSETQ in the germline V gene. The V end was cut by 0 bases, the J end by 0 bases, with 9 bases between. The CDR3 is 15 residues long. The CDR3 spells CASSLADRLNTEAFF. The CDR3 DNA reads TGCGCCAGCAGCTTGGCCGACAGATTGAACACTGAAGCTTTCTTT.

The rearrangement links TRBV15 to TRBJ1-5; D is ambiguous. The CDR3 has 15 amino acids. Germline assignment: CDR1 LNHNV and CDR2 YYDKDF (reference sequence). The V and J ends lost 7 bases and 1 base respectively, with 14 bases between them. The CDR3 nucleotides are TGTGCCACCACCTTAGCTAGCGGAAGCAATCAGCCCCAGCATTTT. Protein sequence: CATTLASGSNQPQHF.

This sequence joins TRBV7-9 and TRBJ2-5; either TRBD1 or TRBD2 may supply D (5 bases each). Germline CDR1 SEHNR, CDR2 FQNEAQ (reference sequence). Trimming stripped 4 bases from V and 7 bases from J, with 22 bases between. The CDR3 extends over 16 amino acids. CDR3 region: CASSSDPSGEQGTQYF. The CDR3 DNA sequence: TGTGCCAGCAGCTCGGACCCCAGCGGAGAGCAGGGGACCCAGTACTTC.

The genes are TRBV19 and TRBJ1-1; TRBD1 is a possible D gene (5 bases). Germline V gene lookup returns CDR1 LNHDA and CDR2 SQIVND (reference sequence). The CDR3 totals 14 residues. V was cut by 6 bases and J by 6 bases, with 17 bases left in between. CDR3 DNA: TGTGCCAGTAGCCTCGGCTACAGGCTATCTGAAGCTTTCTTT. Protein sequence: CASSLGYRLSEAFF.

CDR3 amino acids: CASSLELPGLGTEAFF. The CDR3 DNA reads TGTGCCAGCAGCTTAGAATTACCGGGGCTAGGGACTGAAGCTTTCTTT. The chain links TRBV7-8 to TRBJ1-1; TRBD1 is a possible D gene (5 bases). This CDR3 is 16 amino acids long. Trimming removed 1 base from V and 5 bases from J, with 17 bases in between. Germline assignment: CDR1 SGHVS and CDR2 FQNEAQ.

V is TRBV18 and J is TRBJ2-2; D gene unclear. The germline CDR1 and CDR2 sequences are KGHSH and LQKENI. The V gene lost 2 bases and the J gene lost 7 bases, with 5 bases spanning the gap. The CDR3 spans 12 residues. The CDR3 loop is CASSPGYGELFF. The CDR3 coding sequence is TGTGCCAGCTCACCAGGGTACGGGGAGCTGTTTTTT.

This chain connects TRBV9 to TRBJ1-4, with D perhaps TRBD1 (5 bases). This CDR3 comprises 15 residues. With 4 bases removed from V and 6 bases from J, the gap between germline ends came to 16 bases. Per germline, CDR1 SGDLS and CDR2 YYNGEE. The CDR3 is CASSPDRGFDEKLFF. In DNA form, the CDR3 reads TGTGCCAGCAGCCCCGACCGGGGCTTTGATGAAAAACTGTTTTTT. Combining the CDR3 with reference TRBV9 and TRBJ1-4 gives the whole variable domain DSGVTQTPKHLITATGQRVTLRCSPRSGDLSVYWYQQSLDQGLQFLIQYYNGEERAKGNILERFSAQQFPDLHSELNLSSLELGDSALYFCASSPDRGFDEKLFFGSGTQLSVL.

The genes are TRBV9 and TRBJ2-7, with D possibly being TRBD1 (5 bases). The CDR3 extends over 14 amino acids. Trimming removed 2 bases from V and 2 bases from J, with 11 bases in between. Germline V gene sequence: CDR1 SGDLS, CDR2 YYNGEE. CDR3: CASSVGQGTYEQYF. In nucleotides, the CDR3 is TGTGCCAGCAGCGTGGGGCAGGGAACCTACGAGCAGTACTTC.

The CDR3 DNA reads as TGTGCCAGCAGTTTAACCCGGACAGGCGGTGATGGCTACACCTTC. This encodes CASSLTRTGGDGYTF. The chain employs TRBV28 and TRBJ1-2, with 7 bases that match TRBD1. Germline assignment: CDR1 MDHEN and CDR2 SYDVKM. The V gene end was trimmed by 2 bases and the J gene end by 6 bases; junction bases not matched to a gene: 9. This CDR3 is built from 15 residues.

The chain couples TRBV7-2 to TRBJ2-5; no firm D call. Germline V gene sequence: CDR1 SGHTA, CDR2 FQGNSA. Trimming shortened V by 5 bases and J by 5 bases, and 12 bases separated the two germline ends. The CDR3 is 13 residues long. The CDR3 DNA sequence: TGTGCCAGCAGCCTCTCAGGCCGGGAGACCCAGTACTTC. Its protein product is CASSLSGRETQYF.

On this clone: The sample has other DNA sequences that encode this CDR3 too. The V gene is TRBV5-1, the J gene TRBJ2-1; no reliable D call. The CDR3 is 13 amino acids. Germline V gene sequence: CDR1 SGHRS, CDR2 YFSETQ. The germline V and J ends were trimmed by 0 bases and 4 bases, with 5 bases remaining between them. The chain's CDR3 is CASSLARYNEQFF. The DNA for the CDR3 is TGCGCCAGCAGCTTGGCCCGGTACAATGAGCAGTTCTTC. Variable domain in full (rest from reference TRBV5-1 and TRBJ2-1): KAGVTQTPRYLIKTRGQQVTLSCSPISGHRSVSWYQQTPGQGLQFLFEYFSETQRNKGNFPGRFSGRQFSNSRSEMNVSTLELGDSALYLCASSLARYNEQFFGPGTRLTVL.

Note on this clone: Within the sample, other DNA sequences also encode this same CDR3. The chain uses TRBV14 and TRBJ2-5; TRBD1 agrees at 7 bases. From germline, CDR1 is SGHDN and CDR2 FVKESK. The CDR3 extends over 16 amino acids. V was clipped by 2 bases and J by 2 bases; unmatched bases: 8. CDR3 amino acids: CASSQRGGAGQETQYF. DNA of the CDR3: TGTGCCAGCAGCCAAAGAGGGGGCGCCGGGCAAGAGACCCAGTACTTC.

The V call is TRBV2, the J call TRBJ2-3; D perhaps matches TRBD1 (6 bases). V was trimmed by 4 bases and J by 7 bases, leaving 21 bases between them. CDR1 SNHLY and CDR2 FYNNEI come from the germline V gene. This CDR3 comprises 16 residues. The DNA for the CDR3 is TGTGCCAGCAGTGCCGAACAGGGAACTAGTCAATATACGCAGTATTTT. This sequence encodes CASSAEQGTSQYTQYF.

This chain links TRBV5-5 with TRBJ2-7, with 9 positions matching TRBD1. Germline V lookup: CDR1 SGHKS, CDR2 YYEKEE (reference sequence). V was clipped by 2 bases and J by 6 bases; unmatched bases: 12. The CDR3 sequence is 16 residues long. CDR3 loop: CASSLRTGEIHREQYV. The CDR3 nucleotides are TGTGCCAGCAGCTTAAGGACAGGGGAAATCCACCGCGAGCAGTACGTC.